The next 31 T cell receptor beta chains were all read from a single sample in a study of blood T cell repertoires in COVID-19. TCRdb keeps only in-frame clones here, not all; method: immunoSEQ multiplex PCR. The sample records hundreds of thousands of clones, 75% to 90% being singletons. The sample taken for sequencing was PBMCs or T cells enriched from blood (not recorded which). The source of these receptors is a woman aged 40 to 55 who had recovered from COVID-19.

J is TRBJ1-2 and V is TRBV12-3 or TRBV12-4; TRBD1 matches at 7 bases. There are 13 residues in the CDR3. V trimming: 7 bases; J trimming: 2 bases; junction bases outside the gene matches: 4. CDR3 in DNA: TGTGCCAGCATCGAACAGGGGAACTATGGCTACACCTTC. As protein: CASIEQGNYGYTF.

V is TRBV14 and J is TRBJ2-1; 7 positions match TRBD1. The CDR3 is 16 amino acids. Germline V gene lookup returns CDR1 SGHDN and CDR2 FVKESK. Trimming at V came to 3 bases and at J to 4 bases, leaving 9 bases not matched to a gene. Here the CDR3 reads CASSHLMGTAYNEQFF. The CDR3 DNA reads as TGTGCCAGCAGCCACTTAATGGGGACAGCTTACAATGAGCAGTTCTTC.

The chain uses TRBV19 and TRBJ1-1; 7 nucleotides line up with TRBD1. Germline values: CDR1 LNHDA, CDR2 SQIVND (reference sequence). The junction had 5 bases not matched to a gene; V was cut back by 0 bases and J by 4 bases. The CDR3 totals 15 residues. The CDR3 DNA reads TGTGCCAGTAGTATAGAAGCCAGGGGGAGCACTGAAGCTTTCTTT. Protein: CASSIEARGSTEAFF.

The chain joins TRBV2 to TRBJ1-4; weak D call: TRBD1 (6 bases). This CDR3 spans 13 amino acids. V lost 8 bases, J lost 5 bases, and 12 bases lay in between. Germline assignment: CDR1 SNHLY and CDR2 FYNNEI. This CDR3 is CASCSRGNEKLFF. CDR3 DNA sequence: TGTGCCAGCTGTAGCAGGGGAAATGAAAAACTGTTTTTT.

The chain employs TRBV30 and TRBJ1-1, with 7 bases that match TRBD1. Germline V gene lookup returns CDR1 GTSNPN and CDR2 SVGIG (reference sequence). The CDR3 runs 12 residues. V was pared by 3 bases and J by 6 bases, with 4 bases of the junction left unmatched. The CDR3: CAWSRGWAEAFF. CDR3 nucleotides: TGTGCCTGGAGCAGGGGGTGGGCTGAAGCTTTCTTT. Variable domain in full (rest from reference TRBV30 and TRBJ1-1): SQTIHQWPATLVQPVGSPLSLECTVEGTSNPNLYWYRQAAGRGLQLLFYSVGIGQISSEVPQNLSASRPQDRQFILSSKKLLLSDSGFYLCAWSRGWAEAFFGQGTRLTVV.

CDR3 sequence: CASSSQGGPIYEQYF. CDR3 sequence (DNA): TGTGCCAGCTCATCCCAAGGAGGCCCCATCTACGAGCAGTACTTC. The chain joins TRBV18 to TRBJ2-7; a possible D gene is TRBD2 (5 bases). CDR1 is KGHSH, CDR2 LQKENI, per germline. This CDR3 contains 15 residues. With 5 bases removed from V and 3 bases from J, the gap between germline ends came to 17 bases.

Remarks on this clone: The sample carries other DNA sequences with the same CDR3. The rearrangement uses TRBV13 and TRBJ2-7, with 7 bases aligning to TRBD1. Per germline, CDR1 PRHDT and CDR2 FYEKMQ (reference sequence). The CDR3 is 13 amino acids. Losses at the gene ends were 6 bases for V and 2 bases for J; bases not matched to a gene: 4. CDR3 bases: TGTGCCAGCAGTTATACAGGGGCCTACGAGCAGTACTTC. It codes for CASSYTGAYEQYF.

This clone was detected a few times. The chain links TRBV4-2 to TRBJ2-7, with 11 bases aligning to TRBD1. Losses at the gene ends were 3 bases for V and 2 bases for J; bases not matched to a gene: 6. CDR3 length equals 16 residues. CDR1 LGHNA and CDR2 YNFKEQ come from the germline V gene. For the CDR3, the DNA is TGTGCCAGCAGCCAGTACCCGGGACAGGGGGCCTACGAGCAGTACTTC. This translates into CASSQYPGQGAYEQYF.

The chain carries TRBV23-1 and TRBJ2-7; no clear D. TRBV23-1 is an open reading frame whose function is uncertain. V lost 8 bases and J lost 0, with 14 bases in between. The CDR3 sequence is 14 residues long. The CDR3 DNA follows: TGCGCCAGCGGAGACGGTCCTAGCTCCTACGAGCAGTACTTC. It specifies CASGDGPSSYEQYF.

The rearrangement uses TRBV4-3 and TRBJ2-2, with 11 bases fitting TRBD1. From germline, CDR1 is LGHNA and CDR2 YSLEER. The CDR3 runs to 16 residues. The V and J ends lost 0 bases and 8 bases, in that order; junction bases with no gene match: 5. CDR3 amino acids: CASSQDWDRGIGELFF. The CDR3 nucleotides are TGCGCCAGCAGCCAAGATTGGGACAGGGGGATTGGGGAGCTGTTTTTT.

This clone was seen just once. The genes are TRBV28 and TRBJ1-2; 8 bases align to TRBD1. The V segment lost 6 bases and the J segment 2 bases; nucleotides outside the gene matches: 8. Germline V CDR1 and CDR2: MDHEN, SYDVKM. This CDR3 region has 15 residues. CDR3 sequence (DNA): TGTGCCAGCAGACCCGGACAGGGACCCAACTATGGCTACACCTTC. This sequence encodes CASRPGQGPNYGYTF.

The chain has TRBV13 and TRBJ2-7; D may be TRBD1 (6 bases). This CDR3 is built from 15 residues. Trimming removed 6 bases at V and 3 bases at J, with 18 bases between. Germline-derived CDR1 and CDR2 are PRHDT and FYEKMQ (reference sequence). CDR3 amino acids: CASSFTGLSHYEQYF. The CDR3 coding sequence is TGTGCCAGCAGTTTCACAGGGTTGAGTCACTACGAGCAGTACTTC.

This chain links TRBV19 with TRBJ1-3, with D possibly being TRBD1 (5 bases). V was pared by 3 bases and J by 7 bases, with 10 bases between. The CDR3 runs to 13 residues. The V gene's germline CDR1 is LNHDA and CDR2 SQIVND (reference sequence). CDR3 coding DNA: TGTGCCAGTAGTATGGGGCAGGTCAACACCATATATTTT. Its translation: CASSMGQVNTIYF.

This chain uses TRBV11-1 with TRBJ1-2; D gene unclear. This CDR3 is 14 amino acids long. Deletions cut 3 bases from V and 12 bases from J, with 20 bases between. Germline V lookup: CDR1 SGHAT, CDR2 FQDESV (reference sequence). The CDR3 region has the DNA TGTGCCAGCAGCTTCCTCAGAGGGCCCACGGTCAACACCTTC. Protein: CASSFLRGPTVNTF. The full variable domain, rest sourced from reference TRBV11-1 and TRBJ1-2, is EAEVAQSPRYKITEKSQAVAFWCDPISGHATLYWYRQILGQGPELLVQFQDESVVDDSQLPKDRFSAERLKGVDSTLKIQPAELGDSAMYLCASSFLRGPTVNTFGSGTRLTVV.

V is TRBV19 and J is TRBJ2-1; 12 bases are shared with TRBD1. Germline V lookup: CDR1 LNHDA, CDR2 SQIVND (reference sequence). This CDR3 region has 16 residues. The J segment lost 12 bases and the V segment lost 4 bases, leaving 13 bases of the junction unmatched. The CDR3 loop is CASSTLAGTGGGGQFF. The CDR3 DNA reads as TGTGCCAGTAGTACCCTGGCCGGGACAGGGGGCGGGGGGCAGTTCTTC.

The chain combines TRBV19 with TRBJ2-2; TRBD1 matches 9 bases. The germline V gene has CDR1 LNHDA and CDR2 SQIVND (reference sequence). The CDR3 is made up of 18 amino acids. Germline trimming cut 7 bases from V and 3 bases from J; bases unmatched to any gene: 15. CDR3 loop: CASIWYRGHPVDTGELFF. DNA for the CDR3: TGTGCCAGTATTTGGTACAGGGGGCATCCGGTGGACACCGGGGAGCTGTTTTTT.

The rearrangement joins TRBV7-3 to TRBJ2-7, with TRBD2 matching over 7 bases. The trim removed 3 bases at V and 0 bases at J, leaving 5 bases unmatched. The CDR3 is 15 residues long. Germline V CDR1 and CDR2: SGHTA, FQGTGA. In DNA form, the CDR3 reads TGTGCCAGCAGCTTTTTCGGCGGGAGCTCCTACGAGCAGTACTTC. Residues: CASSFFGGSSYEQYF.

The V call is TRBV7-2, the J call TRBJ2-3, with TRBD2 matching 11 bases. The CDR3 length is 17 residues. Per the germline V gene, CDR1 is SGHTA and CDR2 is FQGNSA. Trimming removed 4 bases from V and 2 bases from J; junction bases left unmatched: 8. In DNA, the CDR3 is TGTGCCAGCAGCTCTAAGACTAGCGGGGATCACACAGATACGCAGTATTTT. Translation gives CASSSKTSGDHTDTQYF.

The CDR3 region is CATSVDSASTDTQYF. Here the CDR3 DNA reads TGTGCCACCAGTGTGGACAGTGCTAGCACAGATACGCAGTATTTT. The chain joins TRBV24-1 to TRBJ2-3; perhaps TRBD1 as D (6 bases). V gave up 5 bases and J gave up 0 bases, with 11 bases separating them. Per the germline V gene, CDR1 is KGHDR and CDR2 is SFDVKD. CDR3 length equals 15 residues.

The J gene is TRBJ2-5, the V gene TRBV2; 13 bases are shared with TRBD2. The CDR3 totals 14 residues. The germline CDR1 and CDR2 sequences are SNHLY and FYNNEI. CDR3: CAASRGLAGETQYF. The CDR3 region has the DNA TGTGCGGCCAGCAGGGGACTAGCGGGGGAGACCCAGTACTTC.

This clone has just a few counts. V gene TRBV12-2 combines with J gene TRBJ2-7; TRBD2, as called in the table, went unchecked against the DNA. TRBV12-2 constitutes a pseudogene. The CDR3 sequence is 16 residues long. DNA for the CDR3: TGTGCAAGTCGCTTACTAGAGAGACCTCTGGACTACGAGCAGTACTTC. This translates into CASRLLERPLDYEQYF.

This chain connects TRBV3-1 (or the pseudogene TRBV3-2) to TRBJ2-2; a weak D match, TRBD1 (6 bases). The germline gives CDR1 LGHDT, CDR2 YNNKEL (reference sequence). The CDR3 has 19 amino acids. V lost 3 bases and J 7 bases, leaving 27 bases between the germline ends. CDR3 in amino acids: CASSQWGNRQGINIGELFF. The CDR3 nucleotides are TGTGCCAGCAGCCAGTGGGGGAACAGGCAGGGGATAAATATCGGGGAGCTGTTTTTT.

This chain uses TRBV29-1 with TRBJ2-5; TRBD2 might be the D (6 bases). The CDR3 consists of 13 residues. V lost 7 bases and J 2 bases, leaving 14 bases between the germline ends. Per the germline V gene, CDR1 is SQVTM and CDR2 is ANQGSEA. The CDR3 loop reads CSARRDFQETQYF. CDR3 in DNA: TGCAGCGCTCGGCGGGACTTTCAAGAGACCCAGTACTTC.

The gene calls are TRBV12-3 or TRBV12-4 and TRBJ1-1, with 11 bases that match TRBD1. The CDR3 is made up of 13 amino acids. J gave up 4 bases and V 5 bases, and 0 bases lay outside the gene matches. The CDR3 region is CASSGTGGTEAFF. In DNA, the CDR3 is TGTGCCAGCAGTGGGACAGGGGGCACTGAAGCTTTCTTT.

The V and J genes are TRBV7-2 and TRBJ2-1; 13 bases are shared with TRBD2. Germline values: CDR1 SGHTA, CDR2 FQGNSA. The CDR3 loop spans 16 amino acids. The junction had 2 bases not matched to a gene; V was cut back by 5 bases and J by 1 base. The CDR3 DNA reads as TGTGCCAGCAGCCGGACTAGCGGGGGATCCTACAATGAGCAGTTCTTC. This encodes CASSRTSGGSYNEQFF.

The chain carries TRBV19 and TRBJ2-5; TRBD1 agrees at 7 bases. Germline V CDR1 and CDR2: LNHDA, SQIVND (reference sequence). The CDR3 runs 13 residues. V lost 5 bases, J lost 3 bases, and 3 bases stayed unmatched. The DNA for the CDR3 is TGTGCCAGTAGTCTGGACAGGAAAGAGACCCAGTACTTC. Amino acid sequence: CASSLDRKETQYF.

The gene calls are TRBV27 and TRBJ1-5, with D unresolved. The CDR3 runs to 13 residues. Germline V gene data show CDR1 as MNHEY and CDR2 as SMNVEV (reference sequence). Trimming removed 5 bases at V and 4 bases at J, with 9 bases between. The CDR3 region has the DNA TGTGCCAGCAGTGCGGAAAAAAATCAGCCCCAGCATTTT. It encodes CASSAEKNQPQHF.

The chain carries TRBV19 and TRBJ2-4, with TRBD2 identical over 10 bases. V was pared by 1 base and J by 0 bases, with 9 bases of the junction left unmatched. CDR3 length: 19 residues. Germline assignment: CDR1 LNHDA and CDR2 SQIVND (reference sequence). The CDR3 here is CASSIVRPSGSEAKNIQYF. CDR3 bases: TGTGCCAGTAGTATAGTGCGGCCTAGCGGGAGTGAAGCCAAAAACATTCAGTACTTC.

The chain uses TRBV29-1 and TRBJ2-3; possibly TRBD2 for D (7 bases). This CDR3 region has 13 residues. Germline V gives CDR1 SQVTM, CDR2 ANQGSEA. V was cut by 3 bases and J by 6 bases, with 13 bases left in between. The CDR3 protein is CSVEEGGVDTQYF. As DNA, the CDR3 is TGCAGCGTTGAGGAGGGGGGGGTTGATACGCAGTATTTT.

The J gene is TRBJ2-7, the V gene TRBV7-9; 7 positions agree with TRBD1. The V and J ends lost 4 bases and 4 bases, in that order; junction bases with no gene match: 10. CDR1 is SEHNR, CDR2 FQNEAQ, per germline (reference sequence). This CDR3 comprises 15 residues. The CDR3 is CASSSRQGYSYEQYF. In DNA form, the CDR3 reads TGTGCCAGCAGCTCCAGACAGGGATATTCGTACGAGCAGTACTTC. The variable domain in full, completed from reference TRBV7-9 and TRBJ2-7, reads DTGVSQNPRHKITKRGQNVTFRCDPISEHNRLYWYRQTLGQGPEFLTYFQNEAQLEKSRLLSDRFSAERPKGSFSTLEIQRTEQGDSAMYLCASSSRQGYSYEQYFGPGTRLTVT.

V usage is TRBV18 and J usage is TRBJ2-3; 9 nucleotides align to TRBD2. Germline values: CDR1 KGHSH, CDR2 LQKENI. The CDR3 loop spans 17 amino acids. Trimming cost V 0 bases and J 4 bases; bases outside gene matches: 8. DNA for the CDR3: TGTGCCAGCTCACCACCCGGGAGTAGCGGGGGTTCAGATACGCAGTATTTT. This gives the protein CASSPPGSSGGSDTQYF. Using reference TRBV18 and TRBJ2-3 for the parts outside the CDR3, the full variable domain is NAGVMQNPRHLVRRRGQEARLRCSPMKGHSHVYWYRQLPEEGLKFMVYLQKENIIDESGMPKERFSAEFPKEGPSILRIQQVVRGDSAAYFCASSPPGSSGGSDTQYFGPGTRLTVL.